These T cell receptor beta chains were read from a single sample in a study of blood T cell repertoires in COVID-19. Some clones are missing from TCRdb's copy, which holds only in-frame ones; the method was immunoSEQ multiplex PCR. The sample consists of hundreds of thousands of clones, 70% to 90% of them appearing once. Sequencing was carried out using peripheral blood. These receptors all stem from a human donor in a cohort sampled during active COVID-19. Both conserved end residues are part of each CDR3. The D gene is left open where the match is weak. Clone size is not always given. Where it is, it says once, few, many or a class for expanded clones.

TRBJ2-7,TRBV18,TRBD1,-,TGTGCCAGCTCACCCTCTGGGACAGGCAACTACGAGCAGTACTTC,CASSPSGTGNYEQYF
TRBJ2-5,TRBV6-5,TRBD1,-,TGTGCCAGCAGCCGACAGGGGAGGGAGACCCAGTACTTC,CASSRQGRETQYF
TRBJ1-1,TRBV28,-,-,TGTGCCAGCAGTTTACGACAGCGGGGGAAAACTTTCTTT,CASSLRQRGKTFF
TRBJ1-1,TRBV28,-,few,TGTGCCAGCAGTTTAGGGGGGGAGGCAACGAACACTGAAGCTTTCTTT,CASSLGGEATNTEAFF
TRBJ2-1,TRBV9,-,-,TGTGCCAGCAGCGTAGGGGCGAACCAGGGTTTGGAGTTCTTC,CASSVGANQGLEFF
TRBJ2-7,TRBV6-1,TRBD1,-,TGTGCCAGCAGTGAAAGGCCAGGGGGCTTGTCCTACGAGCAGTACTTC,CASSERPGGLSYEQYF
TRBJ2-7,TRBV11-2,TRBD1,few,TGTGCCAGCAGCCGGATCGGGGACAGGGGAAAGTCCTACGAGCAGTACTTC,CASSRIGDRGKSYEQYF
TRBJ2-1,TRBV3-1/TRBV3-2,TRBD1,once,TGTGCCAGCAGCCAATCCCGGGACAGCAATGAGCAGTTCTTC,CASSQSRDSNEQFF
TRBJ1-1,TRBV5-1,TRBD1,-,TGCGCCAGCTCATCGGGACAGGGGAACACTGAAGCTTTCTTT,CASSSGQGNTEAFF
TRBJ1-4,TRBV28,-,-,TGTGCCAGCAGTTTTCCGACGGGAACTAATGAAAAACTGTTTTTT,CASSFPTGTNEKLFF
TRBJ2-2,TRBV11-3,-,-,TGTGCCAGCAGCTTATGGGGCGGAGACACCGGGGAGCTGTTTTTT,CASSLWGGDTGELFF
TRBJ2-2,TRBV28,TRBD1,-,TGTGCCAGCAGTTTGTTCTCGACAGGGCACACCGGGGAGCTGTTTTTT,CASSLFSTGHTGELFF
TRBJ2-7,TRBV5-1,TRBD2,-,TGCGCCAGCAGCTTCGGGACTAGCCAGGTCTACGAGCAGTACTTC,CASSFGTSQVYEQYF
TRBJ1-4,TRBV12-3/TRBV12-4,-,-,TGTGCCAGCACGGCCAGACAAAATGAAAAACTGTTTTTT,CASTARQNEKLFF
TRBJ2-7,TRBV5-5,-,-,TGTGCCAGCAGCTGGGGGGGACAGGACTACTACGAGCAGTACTTC,CASSWGGQDYYEQYF
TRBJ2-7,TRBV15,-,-,TGTGCCACCAGCAGAGATGGTAGGGGAACCTACGAGCAGTACTTC,CATSRDGRGTYEQYF
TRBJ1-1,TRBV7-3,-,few,TGTGCCAGCAGACGGGAACCCAACACTGAAGCTTTCTTT,CASRREPNTEAFF
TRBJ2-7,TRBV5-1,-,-,TGCGCCAGCAGCTTGGCTGCTCAAAGGGGCTCAACCACCTACGAGCAGTACTTC,CASSLAAQRGSTTYEQYF
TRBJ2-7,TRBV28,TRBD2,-,TGTGCCAGCACCACCGGGACTAAATCTTTCTTC,CASTTGTKSFF
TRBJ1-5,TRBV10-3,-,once,TGTGCCATCAGTCCTCAACTCTCCACAGGGAAGCCCCAGCATTTT,CAISPQLSTGKPQHF
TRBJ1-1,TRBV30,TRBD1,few,TGTGCCTGGTGGACAGGGGGCGGGAATGAAGCTTTCTTT,CAWWTGGGNEAFF
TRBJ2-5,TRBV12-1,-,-,TGTGCCAGCAGCAATGAGGGGGCGGAGTTTGGAGAAGAGACCCAGTACTTC,CASSNEGAEFGEETQYF
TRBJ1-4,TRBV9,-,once,TGTGCCAGCAGCGTACAATCAGGGTCCTTGGGTGAAAAACTGTTTTTT,CASSVQSGSLGEKLFF
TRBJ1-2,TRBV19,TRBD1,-,TGTGCCAGTAGTATAGAGGGACAGGCCCTCTATGGCTACACCTTC,CASSIEGQALYGYTF
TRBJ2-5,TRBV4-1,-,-,TGCGCCAGCAGCCAAGAGGGGGGAGACCCGCGCGAGACCCAGTACTTC,CASSQEGGDPRETQYF
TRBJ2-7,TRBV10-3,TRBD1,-,TGTGCCATCAGAGCGGACAGGGATTTTTACGAGCAGTACTTC,CAIRADRDFYEQYF
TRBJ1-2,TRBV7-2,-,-,TGTGCCAGCAGCCTCCCTTCTAAAACGGGCTACACCTTC,CASSLPSKTGYTF
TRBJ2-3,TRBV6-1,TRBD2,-,TGTGCCAGCAGTGACACGACTAGCGTGGTAGATACGCAGTATTTT,CASSDTTSVVDTQYF
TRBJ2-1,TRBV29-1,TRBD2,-,TGCAGCGTTGAAGTTGAGGGCGGGAGGAACAGGAATGAGCAGTTCTTC,CSVEVEGGRNRNEQFF
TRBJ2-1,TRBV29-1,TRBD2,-,TGCAGCGTCCCCGGGACTAGGACTAATGAGCAGTTCTTC,CSVPGTRTNEQFF
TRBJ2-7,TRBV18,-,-,TGTGCCAGCTCACCACGAGACAGTCCCTACGAGCAGTACTTC,CASSPRDSPYEQYF
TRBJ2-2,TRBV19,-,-,TGTGCCAGTAGTATGCTAGGGGCCAGCACCGGGGAGCTGTTTTTT,CASSMLGASTGELFF
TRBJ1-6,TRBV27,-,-,TGTGCCAGCAGCCGGACCTACAGGGTAAAGGCTTCACCCCTCCACTTT,CASSRTYRVKASPLHF
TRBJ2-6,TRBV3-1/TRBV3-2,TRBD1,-,TGTGCCAGCAGCCAAGATCTATGGGACAGCATCTCTGGGGCCAACGTCCTGACTTTC,CASSQDLWDSISGANVLTF
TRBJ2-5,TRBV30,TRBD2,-,TGTGCCTGGAGCCCAGCGGGGGGTGTGGAGACCCAGTACTTC,CAWSPAGGVETQYF
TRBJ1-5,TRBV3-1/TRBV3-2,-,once,TGTGCCAGCAGCCAAGATGCAGGGGGCAATCAGCCCCAGCATTTT,CASSQDAGGNQPQHF
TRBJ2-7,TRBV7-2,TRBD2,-,TGTGCCAGCAGCCCTAGCGGCCTAGTATACGAGCAGTACTTC,CASSPSGLVYEQYF
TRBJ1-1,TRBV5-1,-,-,TGCGCCAGCAGCTTTCGGTCGGCAGGGGCGGACACTGAAGCTTTCTTT,CASSFRSAGADTEAFF
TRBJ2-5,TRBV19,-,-,TGTGCCAGTAGTTTCGGGGTCCAAGAGACCCAGTACTTC,CASSFGVQETQYF
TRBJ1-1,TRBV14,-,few,TGTGCCAGCAGCCCGCTTGCGGCAGGGTCTGGAGCTTTCTTT,CASSPLAAGSGAFF
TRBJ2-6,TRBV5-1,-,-,TGCGCCAGCAGCTTGGTGGCCACAGGCTCTGGGGCCAACGTCCTGACTTTC,CASSLVATGSGANVLTF
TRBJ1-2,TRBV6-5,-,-,TGTGCCAGTACTACAGGGAGGGGATACTATGGCTACACCTTC,CASTTGRGYYGYTF
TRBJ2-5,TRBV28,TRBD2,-,TGTGCCAGCAGTTCCCGGTCTAGCGGGATGTGGCCCACGGAGACCCAGTACTTC,CASSSRSSGMWPTETQYF
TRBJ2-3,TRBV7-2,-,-,TGTGCCAGCAGCTTAGGCCTATCGGGGACAGATACGCAGTATTTT,CASSLGLSGTDTQYF
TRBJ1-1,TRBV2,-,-,TGTGCCAGCAGTGGATCACGGTTGAACACTGAAGCTTTCTTT,CASSGSRLNTEAFF
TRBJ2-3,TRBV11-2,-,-,TGTGCCAGCAGCCGGGGTAGCGATACGCAGTATTTT,CASSRGSDTQYF
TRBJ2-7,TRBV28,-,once,TGTGCCAGCACCGACCCGGGGATCACCGAGCAGTACTTC,CASTDPGITEQYF
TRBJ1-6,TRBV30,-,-,TGTGCCTGGAATACAGGCAATTCACCCCTCCACTTT,CAWNTGNSPLHF
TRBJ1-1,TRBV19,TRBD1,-,TGTGCCAGTAGTAGTCAGGGGGGCACTGAAGCTTTCTTT,CASSSQGGTEAFF
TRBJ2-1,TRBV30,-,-,TGTGCCTGGACGGAGGGAAGCTCCTACAATGAGCAGTTCTTC,CAWTEGSSYNEQFF